In its sample, the clone carrying this TCR beta chain was seen a few times. These data come from a study of blood T cell repertoires in COVID-19. Background on the study: Samples representing acute and convalescent COVID-19 were sourced from the United States, Italy and Spain. In each case, the material was cDNA or gDNA derived from T cells, B-cell-depleted T cells, or PBMCs.

Per the original data handling: The authors estimated nucleated cell counts from reference gene primer amplification. Sequenced by immunoSEQ multiplex PCR; TCRdb stores in-frame clones only, minus some. V and J calls and clone size are as listed in that table; D and trimming were resolved from the DNA. Of some 100,000 clones in the sample, around 86% were seen once. The CDR3 covers 17 residues. Germline-derived CDR1 and CDR2 are SGHRS and YFSETQ. With 0 bases clipped from V and 8 bases from J, the junction kept 16 bases outside the gene matches. The sample consisted of peripheral blood. V gene TRBV5-1 combines with J gene TRBJ1-2; TRBD1 matches 7 bases. This clonotype originated in a man between 45 and 60 years old with acute or convalescent COVID-19. Written as DNA, the CDR3 is TGCGCCAGCAGCTTGGGCCTACGACAGGGTACACACGAGGGCTACACCTTC. Its protein product is CASSLGLRQGTHEGYTF. Combining the CDR3 with reference TRBV5-1 and TRBJ1-2 gives the whole variable domain KAGVTQTPRYLIKTRGQQVTLSCSPISGHRSVSWYQQTPGQGLQFLFEYFSETQRNKGNFPGRFSGRQFSNSRSEMNVSTLELGDSALYLCASSLGLRQGTHEGYTFGSGTRLTVV.